The rows below give T cell receptor beta chains drawn from one sample of a study of technical replicates of blood from a few donors. Assay used: immunoSEQ multiplex PCR; TCRdb lists only in-frame clones, some missing. The table records around 100,000 clones, 96% of them present only once. The sequenced sample consisted of T cells isolated from PBMCs. These receptors were collected from a human donor in good health. The conserved cysteine and the conserved F or W are not part of the CDR3 here. The listing skips clone size in some rows; elsewhere it reads once, few, many or a size class.

CDR3,size,length,J,V
ASSLRDRGGYEQY,few,13,TRBJ2-7,TRBV28
AWSTGHSGNTIY,NA,12,TRBJ1-3,TRBV30
ASAMSGFWSNQPQH,NA,14,TRBJ1-5,TRBV5-8
ATQTAGGTDTQY,NA,12,TRBJ2-3,TRBV28
ASSLRQGTALRH,few,12,TRBJ1-5,TRBV28
ASSLNRVGYGYT,NA,12,TRBJ1-2,TRBV11-3
ASRGIGGSYEQY,NA,12,TRBJ2-7,TRBV6-5
ASSETGTDYGYT,once,12,TRBJ1-2,TRBV4-1
ASSRRTGGGNYGYT,NA,14,TRBJ1-2,TRBV7-2
ASSWGFSYNEQF,NA,12,TRBJ2-1,TRBV27
ASSLKAGDRVAYEQY,NA,15,TRBJ2-7,TRBV7-3
ASSPHDRVGQY,NA,11,TRBJ2-5,TRBV14
ASSPLTGSYNEQF,NA,13,TRBJ2-1,TRBV11-2
ASFYYEQY,NA,8,TRBJ2-7,TRBV27
ASSLWSSGLETQY,NA,13,TRBJ2-5,TRBV13
ASSRVGDSGNTIY,NA,13,TRBJ1-3,TRBV7-9
ASSLGTSGGPYNEQF,NA,15,TRBJ2-1,TRBV7-9
ARLAPQH,NA,7,TRBJ1-5,TRBV2
ASSPAGGNTGELF,NA,13,TRBJ2-2,TRBV6-4
ASSIVGSSGNEQF,NA,13,TRBJ2-1,TRBV5-1
ASSPRIGGFSYEQY,NA,14,TRBJ2-7,TRBV18
ASSQGSTDTQY,NA,11,TRBJ2-3,TRBV7-3
AIRTPQGKNTEAF,NA,13,TRBJ1-1,TRBV19
ASSFLYPYEQY,NA,11,TRBJ2-7,TRBV4-1
ASTIDSTENSPLH,NA,13,TRBJ1-6,TRBV5-4
ASSRGGREGGTEAF,NA,14,TRBJ1-1,TRBV5-4
AWSSRETQY,NA,9,TRBJ2-5,TRBV30
ASSYRDLSYNEQF,NA,13,TRBJ2-1,TRBV5-5
ATSSRQGNTEAF,NA,12,TRBJ1-1,TRBV15
ASRNMGLAHEQY,NA,12,TRBJ2-7,TRBV6-5
ASSEALHRGHEQF,once,13,TRBJ2-1,TRBV2